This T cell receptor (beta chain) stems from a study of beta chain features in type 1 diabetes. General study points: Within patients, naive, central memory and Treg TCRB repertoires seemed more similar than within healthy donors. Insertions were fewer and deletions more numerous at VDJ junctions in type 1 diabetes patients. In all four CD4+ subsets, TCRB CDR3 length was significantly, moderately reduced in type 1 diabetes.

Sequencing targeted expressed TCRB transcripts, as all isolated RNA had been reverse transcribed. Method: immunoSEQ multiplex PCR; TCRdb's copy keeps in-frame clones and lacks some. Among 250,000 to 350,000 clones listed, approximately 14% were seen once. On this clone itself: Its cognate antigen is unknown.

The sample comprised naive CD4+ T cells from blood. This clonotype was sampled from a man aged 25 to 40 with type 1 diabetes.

The CDR3 is CASSLPGQGSSTEAFF. DNA for the CDR3: TGTGCCAGCAGCCTGCCGGGACAGGGGTCGAGCACTGAAGCTTTCTTT. This chain connects TRBV5-6 to TRBJ1-1; 10 bases line up with TRBD1. Germline V gene sequence: CDR1 SGHDT, CDR2 YYEEEE. CDR3 length: 16 amino acids. Trimming removed 4 bases from V and 4 bases from J; junction bases left unmatched: 10.